This TCR beta chain originates from a study of CD8+ T cells in alopecia areata. At the level of the study: Tofacitinib was taken orally by treated patients, and the dose was 5 to 10 mg twice daily.

The CDR3 consists of 16 residues. V lost 5 bases, J lost 4 bases, and 10 bases stayed unmatched. The V gene's germline CDR1 is SGHNT and CDR2 YENEEA. Remarks on this clone: Its specificity is not known.

Extracted RNA was reverse transcribed, and the resulting cDNA served as sequencing template. Repertoires were generated with immunoSEQ multiplex PCR, while TCRdb's copy carries only in-frame clones and drops some. The sample carries more than 150,000 clones, around 60% recorded once. Study-wide findings and caveats: Among patients, TCR sharing was less clear than in mice, a difference possibly due in part to HLA diversity in the patient population.

Treatment here: oral pan-JAK inhibitor, 5-10 mg twice daily. Researchers gathered lesional scalp punch biopsies and peripheral blood from patients with alopecia areata. The sample in question was CD4+ T cells sorted from blood, obtained at week 4, from a patient treated with tofacitinib. The rearrangement uses TRBV11-3 and TRBJ2-2; 7 nucleotides align to TRBD1. This clonotype was obtained from a human donor with alopecia areata. In DNA, the CDR3 is TGTGCCAGCAGCGCCCGACAGGGCGGAGGCACCGGGGAGCTGTTTTTT. Its translation: CASSARQGGGTGELFF.